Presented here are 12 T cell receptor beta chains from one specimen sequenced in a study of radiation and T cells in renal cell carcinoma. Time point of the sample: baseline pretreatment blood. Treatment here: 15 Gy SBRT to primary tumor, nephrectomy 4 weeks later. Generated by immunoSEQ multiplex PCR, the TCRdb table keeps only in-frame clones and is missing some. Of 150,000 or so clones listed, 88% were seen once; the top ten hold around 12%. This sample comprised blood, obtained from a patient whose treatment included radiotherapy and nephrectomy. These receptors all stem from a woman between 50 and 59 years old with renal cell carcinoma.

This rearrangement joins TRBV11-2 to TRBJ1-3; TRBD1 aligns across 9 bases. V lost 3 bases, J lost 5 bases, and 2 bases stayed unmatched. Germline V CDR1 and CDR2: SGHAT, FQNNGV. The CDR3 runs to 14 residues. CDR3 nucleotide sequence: TGTGCCAGCAGCTTTACAGGGGGCAGAAACACCATATATTTT. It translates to CASSFTGGRNTIYF.

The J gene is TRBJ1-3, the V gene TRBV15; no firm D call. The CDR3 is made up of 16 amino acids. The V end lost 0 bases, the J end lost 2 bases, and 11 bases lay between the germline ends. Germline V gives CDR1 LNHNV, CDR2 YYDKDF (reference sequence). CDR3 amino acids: CATSRDLGPPGNTIYF. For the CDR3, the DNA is TGTGCCACCAGCAGAGATTTAGGGCCCCCTGGAAACACCATATATTTT.

CDR3 in amino acids: CASRASGANQPQHF. CDR3 nucleotides: TGTGCCAGCAGGGCCTCAGGGGCAAATCAGCCCCAGCATTTT. This chain links TRBV2 with TRBJ1-5; D is possibly TRBD1 (6 bases). CDR1 and CDR2 (germline): SNHLY, FYNNEI. The length of the CDR3 is 14 residues. V was cut by 6 bases and J by 4 bases, with 13 bases left in between. Full variable domain (rest looked up from reference TRBV2 and TRBJ1-5): EPEVTQTPSHQVTQMGQEVILRCVPISNHLYFYWYRQILGQKVEFLVSFYNNEISEKSEIFDDQFSVERPDGSNFTLKIRSTKLEDSAMYFCASRASGANQPQHFGDGTRLSIL.

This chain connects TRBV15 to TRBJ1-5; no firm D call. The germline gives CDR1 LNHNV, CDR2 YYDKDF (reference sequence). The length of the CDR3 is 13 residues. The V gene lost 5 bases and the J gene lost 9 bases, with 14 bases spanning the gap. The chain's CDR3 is CATSEARKGPQHF. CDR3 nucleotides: TGTGCCACCAGCGAGGCCCGGAAGGGGCCCCAGCATTTT.

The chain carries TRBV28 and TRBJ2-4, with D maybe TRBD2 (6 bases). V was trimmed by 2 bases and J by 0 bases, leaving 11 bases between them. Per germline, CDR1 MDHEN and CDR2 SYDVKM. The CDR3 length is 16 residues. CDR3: CASSLVGEAAKNIQYF. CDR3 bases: TGTGCCAGCAGTTTAGTAGGGGAGGCAGCCAAAAACATTCAGTACTTC. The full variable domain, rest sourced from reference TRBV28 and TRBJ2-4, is DVKVTQSSRYLVKRTGEKVFLECVQDMDHENMFWYRQDPGLGLRLIYFSYDVKMKEKGDIPEGYSVSREKKERFSLILESASTNQTSMYLCASSLVGEAAKNIQYFGAGTRLSVL.

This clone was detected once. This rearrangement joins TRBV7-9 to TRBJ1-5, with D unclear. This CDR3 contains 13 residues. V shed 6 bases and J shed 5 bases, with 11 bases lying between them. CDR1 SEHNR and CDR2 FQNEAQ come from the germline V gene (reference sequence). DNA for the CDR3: TGTGCCAGCAGGGGTGGAGAGCATCAGCCCCAGCATTTT. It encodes CASRGGEHQPQHF.

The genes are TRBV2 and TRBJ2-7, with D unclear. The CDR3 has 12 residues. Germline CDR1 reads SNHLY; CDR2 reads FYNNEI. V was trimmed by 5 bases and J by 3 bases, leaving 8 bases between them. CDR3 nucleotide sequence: TGTGCCAGCAGTCCAACCAACTACGAGCAGTACTTC. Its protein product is CASSPTNYEQYF.

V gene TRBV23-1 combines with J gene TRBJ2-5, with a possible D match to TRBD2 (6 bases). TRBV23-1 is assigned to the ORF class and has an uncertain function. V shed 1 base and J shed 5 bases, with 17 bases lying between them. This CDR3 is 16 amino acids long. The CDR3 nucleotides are TGCGCCAGCAGTCAATTCGACGGGGGAAGGTCGGAGACCCAGTACTTC. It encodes CASSQFDGGRSETQYF.

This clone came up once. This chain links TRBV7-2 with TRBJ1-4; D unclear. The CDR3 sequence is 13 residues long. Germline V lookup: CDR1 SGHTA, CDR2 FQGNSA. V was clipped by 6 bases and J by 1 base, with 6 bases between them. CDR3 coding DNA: TGTGCCAGCAGTGAGGAAACTAATGAAAAACTGTTTTTT. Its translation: CASSEETNEKLFF. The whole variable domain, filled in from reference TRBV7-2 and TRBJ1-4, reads GAGVSQSPSNKVTEKGKDVELRCDPISGHTALYWYRQSLGQGLEFLIYFQGNSAPDKSGLPSDRFSAERTGGSVSTLTIQRTQQEDSAVYLCASSEETNEKLFFGSGTQLSVL.

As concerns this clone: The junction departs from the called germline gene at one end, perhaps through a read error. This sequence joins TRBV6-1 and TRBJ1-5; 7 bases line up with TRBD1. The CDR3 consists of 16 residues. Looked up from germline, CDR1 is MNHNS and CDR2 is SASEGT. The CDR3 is CASIERMGQSNQPQHF. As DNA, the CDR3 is TGTGCCAGCATTGAAAGAATGGGACAGTCCAATCAGCCCCAGCATTTT.

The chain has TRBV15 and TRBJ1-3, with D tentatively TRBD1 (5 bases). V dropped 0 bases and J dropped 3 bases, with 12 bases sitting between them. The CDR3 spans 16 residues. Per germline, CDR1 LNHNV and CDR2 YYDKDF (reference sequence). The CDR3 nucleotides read TGTGCCACCAGCAGAGATCATGTTGGGGGTGGAAACACCATATATTTT. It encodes CATSRDHVGGGNTIYF.

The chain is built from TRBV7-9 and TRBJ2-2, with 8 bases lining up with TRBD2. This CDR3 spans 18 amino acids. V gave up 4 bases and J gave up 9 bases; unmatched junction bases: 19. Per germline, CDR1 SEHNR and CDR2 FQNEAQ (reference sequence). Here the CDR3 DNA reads TGTGCCAGCAGCTCCACCTCGCTTAGCGGGGTTCCTGACTGGGAGCTGTTTTTT. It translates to CASSSTSLSGVPDWELFF.